The source of this TCR beta chain is a study of blood T cell repertoires in COVID-19. Study at large: The United States, Italy and Spain were the sources of the acute and convalescent COVID-19 samples. PBMCs, B-cell-depleted T cells, or T cells provided the cDNA or gDNA that made up the material.

This CDR3 region has 15 residues. Germline CDR1 and CDR2: MNHNS and SASEGT. Germline trimming cut 3 bases from V and 6 bases from J; bases unmatched to any gene: 7. How the authors handled the data: Estimation of nucleated cell counts relied on the amplification of reference gene primers. The data were produced by immunoSEQ multiplex PCR, yet TCRdb's version contains in-frame clones alone and is incomplete. V and J calls and clone size are given by that table; D and trimming were obtained from the DNA. In the table there are nearly 250,000 clones, around nine tenths of which are singletons. The table lists this clone with a few counts.

The chain couples TRBV6-1 to TRBJ1-4; TRBD1 matches at 7 bases. The sample taken for sequencing was peripheral blood. This clonotype was obtained from a woman in her sixties who had recovered from COVID-19. The DNA for the CDR3 is TGTGCCAGCAGTGACACAGGGGTTGAGGATGAAAAACTGTTTTTT. It yields the protein CASSDTGVEDEKLFF.